This TCR beta chain was sequenced during a study of blood T cells in healthy people across ages. Together with a sample-barcoded 5' primer, a J-beta primer mix was included in a second PCR lasting roughly 6 to 12 cycles. From the 5' RACE reads, TCRdb called clonotypes with MiXCR, one entry per CDR3 protein. The sample includes 600,000 or so distinct CDR3 sequences, roughly 30% of them seen just once. The CDR3 totals 15 residues. V shed 4 bases and J shed 4 bases, with 17 bases lying between them. The germline gives CDR1 SGHNT, CDR2 YYREEE (reference sequence). This clonotype was detected only a few times.

The gene calls are TRBV5-4 and TRBJ1-1; possible D gene TRBD1, 6 bases. Material: blood. This receptor was obtained from a woman over 75 in good health. The CDR3 spells CASSLAGGGTTEAFF. The CDR3 DNA sequence: TGTGCCAGCAGCCTGGCGGGGGGCGGAACCACTGAAGCTTTCTTT.